This TCR beta chain was identified during a study of blood T cell repertoires in COVID-19. Study information: The analysed material was cDNA or gDNA that came from T cells, B-cell-depleted T cells, or PBMCs.

In the original processing: From reference gene primer amplification, estimates of nucleated cell counts were derived. The assay was immunoSEQ multiplex PCR, and TCRdb's table has in-frame clones only and misses some. V, J and clone size were drawn from that table, and D and trimming were deduced from the DNA. The repertoire holds approximately 74,000 clones, around nine tenths seen once, with around 2% in the top ten. With respect to this clone: Distinct nucleotide sequences in the sample also encode this CDR3.

Trimming took 4 bases from V and 2 from J; bases not matched to a gene: 3. The germline V gene has CDR1 SGHTA and CDR2 FQGNSA. The CDR3 runs to 16 residues. This clonotype was obtained from a woman older than 75 with active or convalescent COVID-19. Source material: peripheral blood. V gene TRBV7-2 combines with J gene TRBJ2-5, with 14 nucleotides matching TRBD2. The CDR3 sequence: CASSSGTSGGQETQYF. The CDR3, as DNA: TGTGCCAGCAGCTCAGGGACTAGCGGGGGACAAGAGACCCAGTACTTC. Variable domain in full (rest from reference TRBV7-2 and TRBJ2-5): GAGVSQSPSNKVTEKGKDVELRCDPISGHTALYWYRQSLGQGLEFLIYFQGNSAPDKSGLPSDRFSAERTGGSVSTLTIQRTQQEDSAVYLCASSSGTSGGQETQYFGPGTRLLVL.